A single sample gave rise to the 7 T cell receptor beta chains below, sequenced in a study of cytomegalovirus exposure and HLA in healthy donors. In the PCR, 60 Vbeta and 13 Jbeta primers were used. Repertoires were generated with immunoSEQ multiplex PCR, while TCRdb's copy carries only in-frame clones and drops some. The sample shows about 260,000 clones, approximately 84% of them seen only once. Sample: PBMCs. Receptor source: a woman in her thirties or forties in good health and CMV-seropositive.

This clone was recorded once. This chain uses TRBV29-1 with TRBJ1-1; TRBD1 is a possible D gene (5 bases). Germline CDR1 and CDR2: SQVTM and ANQGSEA. V was trimmed by 7 bases and J by 1 base, leaving 16 bases between them. The CDR3 consists of 14 residues. CDR3 in amino acids: CSAAPRTSNTEAFF. The CDR3 DNA follows: TGCAGCGCGGCCCCCAGGACATCGAACACTGAAGCTTTCTTT.

This chain uses TRBV5-4 with TRBJ1-3, with D possibly TRBD1 on 6 matching bases. The V gene lost 0 bases and the J gene lost 4 bases, with 11 bases spanning the gap. Germline CDR1 is SGHNT and CDR2 is YYREEE (reference sequence). The CDR3 runs to 15 residues. The CDR3 DNA follows: TGTGCCAGCAGCTTGGGGGGGGGCAACGGAAACACCATATATTTT. It translates to CASSLGGGNGNTIYF.

The chain employs TRBV27 and TRBJ2-7; 10 nucleotides agree with TRBD2. Trimming at V came to 0 bases and at J to 2 bases, leaving 4 bases not matched to a gene. The CDR3 extends over 16 amino acids. CDR1 is MNHEY and CDR2 is SMNVEV in the germline V gene (reference sequence). This CDR3 is CASSLSGLAIPYEQYF. In DNA, the CDR3 is TGTGCCAGCAGTTTATCGGGACTAGCGATCCCCTACGAGCAGTACTTC.

This chain links TRBV4-2 with TRBJ2-6; 10 bases agree with TRBD2. The CDR3 is made up of 18 amino acids. V lost 0 bases, J lost 3 bases, and 5 bases stayed unmatched. The germline gives CDR1 LGHNA, CDR2 YNFKEQ. The CDR3 reads CASSQEASGSGGANVLTF. CDR3 bases: TGTGCCAGCAGCCAAGAGGCTAGCGGGAGCGGTGGGGCCAACGTCCTGACTTTC.

The chain is built from TRBV29-1 and TRBJ2-3; D uncertain. The V end lost 5 bases, the J end lost 6 bases, and 9 bases lay between the germline ends. CDR1 and CDR2 from the germline V gene are SQVTM and ANQGSEA. CDR3 size: 11 residues. The CDR3 coding sequence is TGCAGCGTTACTCTCGGGGATACGCAGTATTTT. Translation: CSVTLGDTQYF.

This clone appeared a few times. CDR3: CASSQDISLGRGKTDTQYF. CDR3 bases: TGCGCCAGCAGCCAAGATATTTCCCTTGGCAGGGGTAAAACAGATACGCAGTATTTT. This chain connects TRBV4-3 to TRBJ2-3, with TRBD1 as a possible D gene (6 bases). This CDR3 region has 19 residues. V dropped 0 bases and J dropped 3 bases, with 22 bases sitting between them. CDR1 is LGHNA and CDR2 is YSLEER in the germline V gene.

V usage is TRBV7-3 and J usage is TRBJ1-1, with 7 bases matching TRBD1. Germline values: CDR1 SGHTA, CDR2 FQGTGA. Trimming at V came to 6 bases and at J to 7 bases, leaving 11 bases not matched to a gene. The CDR3 is 14 amino acids. CDR3 nucleotides: TGTGCCAGCAGGATTGCTCCAGGGGGGAGTGAAGCTTTCTTT. Translating gives CASRIAPGGSEAFF.